The 32 T cell receptor beta chains given below trace back to one sample, sequenced in a study of OX40 agonist ivuxolimab in advanced cancers. Here immunoSEQ multiplex PCR was the method, and the copy in TCRdb shows in-frame clones only, minus some. There are 20,000 to 30,000 clones in the sample; roughly 85% occur only once, and 35% to 50% lies in the top ten. The sequencing used CD4+ or CD8+ T cells sorted from blood, collected in a trial of the OX40 agonist ivuxolimab. The receptors were sampled from an adult with an advanced solid tumor such as melanoma, head and neck, liver or kidney cancer.

This chain links TRBV27 with TRBJ2-1, with D maybe TRBD1 (5 bases). This CDR3 contains 13 residues. The V gene's germline CDR1 is MNHEY and CDR2 SMNVEV (reference sequence). Trimming pared 3 bases from V and 9 bases from J, leaving 12 bases between. The CDR3 nucleotides are TGTGCCAGCAGTTTTGGCCAGGGTACTGAGCAGTTCTTC. Translation gives CASSFGQGTEQFF.

The V gene is TRBV11-2, the J gene TRBJ2-1; maybe TRBD2 (7 bases). Germline lookup yields CDR1 SGHAT and CDR2 FQNNGV. V lost 2 bases and J lost 2, with 13 bases in between. The CDR3 runs 16 residues. CDR3 coding DNA: TGTGCCAGCAGCTTAAGGGGGGCGGGAGCCTACAATGAGCAGTTCTTC. Translated: CASSLRGAGAYNEQFF. The entire variable domain, with the rest obtained from reference TRBV11-2 and TRBJ2-1, is as follows: EAGVAQSPRYKIIEKRQSVAFWCNPISGHATLYWYQQILGQGPKLLIQFQNNGVVDDSQLPKDRFSAERLKGVDSTLKIQPAKLEDSAVYLCASSLRGAGAYNEQFFGPGTRLTVL.

The chain links TRBV4-1 to TRBJ2-7; D may be TRBD2 (6 bases). The CDR3 runs to 18 residues. Looked up from germline, CDR1 is MGHRA and CDR2 is YSYEKL. V was clipped by 4 bases and J by 0 bases, with 22 bases between them. The CDR3 nucleotides read TGCGCCAGCAGCCTTGGATGGTCTAGCGAACATAGCTCCTACGAGCAGTACTTC. Amino acid sequence: CASSLGWSSEHSSYEQYF.

This clone was picked up one time. The J gene is TRBJ2-1, the V gene TRBV6-4, with D perhaps matching TRBD1 (5 bases). The V end was cut by 0 bases, the J end by 4 bases, with 10 bases between. Germline values: CDR1 MRHNA, CDR2 SNTAGT. This CDR3 spans 15 amino acids. CDR3 protein: CASSDSGEAYNEQFF. The CDR3 DNA reads as TGTGCCAGCAGTGACTCAGGGGAAGCTTACAATGAGCAGTTCTTC.

This rearrangement joins TRBV7-6 to TRBJ2-7; TRBD2 is a possible D gene (7 bases). The CDR3 has 16 amino acids. Looked up from germline, CDR1 is SGHVS and CDR2 is FNYEAQ. Trimming took off 5 bases at V and 0 bases at J, with 17 bases between the two ends. The CDR3 nucleotides are TGTGCCAGCAGCCCTGGGGCGGGGGCTATCTCCTACGAGCAGTACTTC. This translates into CASSPGAGAISYEQYF.

The V and J genes are TRBV19 and TRBJ2-7; no clear D. CDR1 is LNHDA and CDR2 is SQIVND in the germline V gene (reference sequence). Trimming shortened V by 5 bases and J by 3 bases, and 14 bases separated the two germline ends. This CDR3 has 14 residues. As DNA, the CDR3 is TGTGCCAGTAGTCCGTGGACCGGCCTCTACGAGCAGTACTTC. Translated, it gives CASSPWTGLYEQYF.

J is TRBJ2-1 and V is TRBV19; 10 positions agree with TRBD2. The CDR3 totals 15 residues. V trimming: 4 bases; J trimming: 2 bases; junction bases outside the gene matches: 2. The germline V gene encodes CDR1 LNHDA and CDR2 SQIVND (reference sequence). The CDR3 nucleotides read TGTGCCAGTAGTACTAGCGGGAGTCCCTACAATGAGCAGTTCTTC. Residues: CASSTSGSPYNEQFF.

The chain employs TRBV9 and TRBJ2-3; TRBD2 is a possible D gene (6 bases). The CDR3 length is 16 residues. The germline V gene has CDR1 SGDLS and CDR2 YYNGEE. V gave up 4 bases and J gave up 6 bases, with 21 bases separating them. In DNA form, the CDR3 reads TGTGCCAGCAGCACCCGATGGGAGGTGCCGGGGGATACGCAGTATTTT. Its protein product is CASSTRWEVPGDTQYF.

The gene calls are TRBV29-1 and TRBJ1-1; no firm D call. This CDR3 is 11 amino acids long. V gave up 3 bases and J gave up 0 bases, with 2 bases separating them. Germline CDR1 is SQVTM and CDR2 is ANQGSEA. CDR3 DNA: TGCAGCGTTGAGGTGAACACTGAAGCTTTCTTT. Its translation: CSVEVNTEAFF.

V usage is TRBV27 and J usage is TRBJ2-7; maybe TRBD1 (7 bases). The CDR3 is 14 amino acids. Germline CDR1 reads MNHEY; CDR2 reads SMNVEV (reference sequence). V was clipped by 3 bases and J by 4 bases, with 13 bases between them. The CDR3 DNA follows: TGTGCCAGCAGTTTGGCGGGACAGTCATACGAGCAGTACTTC. Translation: CASSLAGQSYEQYF.

This clone was counted once. The rearrangement uses TRBV27 and TRBJ2-3; D uncertain. The V end was cut by 2 bases, the J end by 8 bases, with 11 bases between. The CDR3 length is 13 residues. Germline V gene lookup returns CDR1 MNHEY and CDR2 SMNVEV (reference sequence). CDR3 bases: TGTGCCAGCAGTTTAGGCCCCCTTAGTACGCAGTATTTT. Residues: CASSLGPLSTQYF.

The V call is TRBV28, the J call TRBJ1-5; the D gene is possibly TRBD1 (5 bases). V gave up 5 bases and J gave up 9 bases, with 20 bases separating them. This CDR3 has 15 residues. CDR1 is MDHEN and CDR2 is SYDVKM in the germline V gene. CDR3 residues: CASSSPRDPSGPQHF. The CDR3 bases are TGTGCCAGCAGTAGCCCCAGGGATCCCTCCGGGCCCCAGCATTTT.

J is TRBJ2-2 and V is TRBV30; no definite D call. The V gene's germline CDR1 is GTSNPN and CDR2 SVGIG (reference sequence). V was trimmed by 4 bases and J by 6 bases, leaving 12 bases between them. This CDR3 comprises 13 residues. Here the CDR3 DNA reads TGTGCCTGGACCCCGGCGGTACCCGGGGAGCTGTTTTTT. It encodes CAWTPAVPGELFF.

The V gene is TRBV15, the J gene TRBJ1-2; possibly TRBD1 for D (5 bases). Trimming pared 0 bases from V and 8 bases from J, leaving 13 bases between. The CDR3 length is 14 residues. CDR1 is LNHNV, CDR2 YYDKDF, per germline (reference sequence). As DNA, the CDR3 is TGTGCCACCAGCAGAGATGAGACAGCCGAGGGCTACACCTTC. Amino acid sequence: CATSRDETAEGYTF.

The CDR3 coding sequence is TGTGCCAGCAGACCTTACTCTGGGGCCAACGTCCTGACTTTC. Protein product: CASRPYSGANVLTF. J is TRBJ2-6 and V is TRBV6-5; D call uncertain. Between the trimmed V and J ends, which lost 6 bases and 0 bases, there was a span of 6 bases. Germline V lookup: CDR1 MNHEY, CDR2 SVGAGI. The CDR3 is 14 amino acids.

The J gene is TRBJ2-5, the V gene TRBV28; D may correspond to TRBD1 or TRBD2 (6 bases each). The CDR3 runs to 16 residues. CDR1 is MDHEN, CDR2 SYDVKM, per germline. Trimming left V 5 bases short and J 2 bases short, with 18 bases between. The CDR3: CASSNPWGARQETQYF. The CDR3 nucleotides read TGTGCCAGCAGTAACCCGTGGGGGGCCCGTCAAGAGACCCAGTACTTC.

CDR3 nucleotides: TGTGCCAGCAGCGACAGGGTCGAGCAGTACTTC. Translation gives CASSDRVEQYF. V usage is TRBV7-9 and J usage is TRBJ2-7, with 7 positions matching TRBD1. The CDR3 has 11 amino acids. In germline, CDR1 is SEHNR, CDR2 FQNEAQ (reference sequence). With 5 bases clipped from V and 6 bases from J, the junction kept 1 base outside the gene matches.

The J gene is TRBJ2-1, the V gene TRBV6-5; the D gene is possibly TRBD2 (5 bases). There are 15 residues in the CDR3. Trimming took 4 bases from V and 4 from J, leaving 14 bases between them. Germline V CDR1 and CDR2: MNHEY, SVGAGI. The CDR3 protein is CASSSSGSTYNEQFF. DNA of the CDR3: TGTGCCAGCAGTTCCTCGGGATCAACTTACAATGAGCAGTTCTTC.

The CDR3 bases are TGTGCCAGCAGTTTTAGTCAGGAGACTGAAGCTTTCTTT. The encoded protein is CASSFSQETEAFF. The chain employs TRBV28 and TRBJ1-1; no clear D gene. Germline V gives CDR1 MDHEN, CDR2 SYDVKM. Trimming shortened V by 3 bases and J by 5 bases, and 10 bases separated the two germline ends. This CDR3 has 13 amino acids.

V and J are TRBV29-1 and TRBJ1-1; a weak D match, TRBD1 (5 bases). Germline lookup yields CDR1 SQVTM and CDR2 ANQGSEA. The CDR3 covers 11 residues. Trimming shortened V by 7 bases and J by 6 bases, and 12 bases separated the two germline ends. CDR3 nucleotides: TGCAGCGCCCCCGAGGGGCCTGAAGCTTTCTTT. Translation gives CSAPEGPEAFF. The whole variable domain, remainder taken from reference TRBV29-1 and TRBJ1-1, is SAVISQKPSRDICQRGTSLTIQCQVDSQVTMMFWYRQQPGQSLTLIATANQGSEATYESGFVIDKFPISRPNLTFSTLTVSNMSPEDSSIYLCSAPEGPEAFFGQGTRLTVV.

In regard to this clone: Mismatch with germline at one junction end may stem from a read error. V usage is TRBV28 and J usage is TRBJ2-1; TRBD1 agrees at 7 bases. The CDR3 is 17 amino acids. Germline assignment: CDR1 MDHEN and CDR2 SYDVKM. CDR3 residues: CAGSPPTGASSYNEQFF. CDR3 in DNA: TGTGCCGGCAGTCCCCCTACAGGGGCCAGCTCCTACAATGAGCAGTTCTTC.

The V call is TRBV25-1, the J call TRBJ1-5; 8 bases agree with TRBD1. The CDR3 length is 13 residues. V was pared by 7 bases and J by 5 bases, with 4 bases of the junction left unmatched. Per germline, CDR1 MGHDK and CDR2 SYGVNS. The DNA of the CDR3 is TGTGCCAGCAAAGGGACAGGAGATCAGCCCCAGCATTTT. Protein: CASKGTGDQPQHF. Based on the CDR3 plus reference TRBV25-1 and TRBJ1-5, the full variable domain is EADIYQTPRYLVIGTGKKITLECSQTMGHDKMYWYQQDPGMELHLIHYSYGVNSTEKGDLSSESTVSRIRTEHFPLTLESARPSHTSQYLCASKGTGDQPQHFGDGTRLSIL.

The CDR3: CSVEALADRGYQETQYF. The CDR3 DNA is TGCAGCGTTGAAGCGTTGGCGGACAGGGGGTACCAAGAGACCCAGTACTTC. The chain carries TRBV29-1 and TRBJ2-5, with 10 bases fitting TRBD1. The trim removed 1 base at V and 0 bases at J, leaving 8 bases unmatched. There are 17 residues in the CDR3. CDR1 and CDR2 from the germline V gene are SQVTM and ANQGSEA.

This rearrangement joins TRBV9 to TRBJ2-5; D unclear. The length of the CDR3 is 13 residues. Trimming removed 4 bases from V and 4 bases from J, with 11 bases in between. Per germline, CDR1 SGDLS and CDR2 YYNGEE. The CDR3 here is CASSLLPRETQYF. CDR3 DNA: TGTGCCAGCAGCCTTCTTCCTAGAGAGACCCAGTACTTC.

In this sample, this clone turned up a few times. The rearrangement links TRBV27 to TRBJ1-4; D remains ambiguous. The CDR3 has 14 amino acids. Trimming removed 2 bases from V and 8 bases from J, with 12 bases in between. Germline CDR1 MNHEY, CDR2 SMNVEV (reference sequence). CDR3 sequence reads: CASSLDGQTEKLFF. The CDR3 DNA reads TGTGCCAGCAGTTTAGACGGGCAAACCGAAAAACTGTTTTTT.

This sequence joins TRBV28 and TRBJ2-6; D gene uncertain. The CDR3 totals 13 residues. Per the germline V gene, CDR1 is MDHEN and CDR2 is SYDVKM. Trimming took off 5 bases at V and 5 bases at J, with 7 bases between the two ends. CDR3 sequence reads: CASSPSRANVLTF. DNA for the CDR3: TGTGCCAGCAGTCCCTCGAGGGCCAACGTCCTGACTTTC. The complete variable domain, with remaining parts taken from reference TRBV28 and TRBJ2-6, reads DVKVTQSSRYLVKRTGEKVFLECVQDMDHENMFWYRQDPGLGLRLIYFSYDVKMKEKGDIPEGYSVSREKKERFSLILESASTNQTSMYLCASSPSRANVLTFGAGSRLTVL.

The V gene is TRBV4-1, the J gene TRBJ2-7, with TRBD2 matching over 10 bases. The V and J ends lost 3 bases and 1 base, in that order; junction bases with no gene match: 3. Germline values: CDR1 MGHRA, CDR2 YSYEKL. This CDR3 comprises 15 residues. In DNA form, the CDR3 reads TGCGCCAGCAGCCATAGCGGGGGGCCTTCCTACGAGCAGTACTTC. Protein product: CASSHSGGPSYEQYF.

This clone came up a few times. CDR3 residues: CASSMGDNYGYTF. The DNA for the CDR3 is TGTGCCAGTAGTATGGGAGATAACTATGGCTACACCTTC. The rearrangement uses TRBV19 and TRBJ1-2; D uncertain. The CDR3 is 13 residues long. V was pared by 3 bases and J by 1 base, with 6 bases between. From germline, CDR1 is LNHDA and CDR2 SQIVND (reference sequence).

This chain links TRBV4-2 with TRBJ2-7; D possibly matches TRBD1 or TRBD2 (5 bases each). The V and J ends lost 4 bases and 4 bases respectively, with 14 bases between them. Germline CDR1 reads LGHNA; CDR2 reads YNFKEQ. CDR3 size: 14 residues. CDR3 DNA sequence: TGTGCCAGCAGCCTCATTCGGGGACCATACGAGCAGTACTTC. Translating it yields CASSLIRGPYEQYF.

The chain combines TRBV9 with TRBJ2-6; 8 bases agree with TRBD1. This CDR3 comprises 18 residues. Germline V lookup: CDR1 SGDLS, CDR2 YYNGEE. V lost 3 bases and J lost 0; bases outside the gene matches: 8. This CDR3 is CASSEPGGQSSGANVLTF. The CDR3 DNA is TGTGCCAGCAGCGAACCAGGGGGCCAAAGCTCTGGGGCCAACGTCCTGACTTTC.

This chain links TRBV4-1 with TRBJ2-3, with D possibly matching TRBD2 (8 bases). The CDR3 contains 16 residues. The V end was cut by 3 bases, the J end by 6 bases, with 19 bases between. Germline V gene data show CDR1 as MGHRA and CDR2 as YSYEKL. CDR3 region: CASSQVAGQGVDTQYF. The CDR3 DNA sequence: TGCGCCAGCAGCCAGGTAGCGGGGCAGGGGGTGGATACGCAGTATTTT.

The chain has TRBV7-9 and TRBJ2-2; perhaps TRBD2 as D (5 bases). Trimming left V 2 bases short and J 3 bases short, with 16 bases between. The CDR3 sequence is 17 residues long. The germline V gene encodes CDR1 SEHNR and CDR2 FQNEAQ (reference sequence). CDR3 in amino acids: CASSLHGVAWDTGELFF. CDR3 DNA: TGTGCCAGCAGCTTACACGGGGTAGCGTGGGACACCGGGGAGCTGTTTTTT.